These T cell receptor beta chains were read from a single sample in a study of Ad26.COV2.S vaccination and SARS-CoV-2 variants. TCRdb keeps only in-frame clones here, not all; method: immunoSEQ multiplex PCR. The table has over 400,000 clones, 92% seen once. The sample was peripheral blood, taken in a trial of Ad26.COV2.S vaccine versus placebo. The receptors shown here come from a person aged 18 to 59 who received the Ad26.COV2.S COVID-19 vaccine or a placebo. Both conserved end residues are part of each CDR3. Each record gives: D gene, V gene, clone size, J gene, CDR3 protein, CDR3 DNA. A D gene is named only where the DNA matches it firmly. Some rows mark clone size as missing; the rest say once, few, many or name a class of expanded clone.

D: NA
V: TRBV4-3
size: NA
J: TRBJ2-7
CDR3: CASSQAAGSYEQYF
DNA: TGCGCCAGCAGCCAGGCCGCCGGTTCCTACGAGCAGTACTTC

D: TRBD1
V: TRBV9
size: NA
J: TRBJ2-1
CDR3: CASSVEGTGYNEQFF
DNA: TGTGCCAGCAGCGTAGAGGGGACAGGGTACAATGAGCAGTTCTTC

D: NA
V: TRBV19
size: NA
J: TRBJ2-7
CDR3: CASSITGTYEQYF
DNA: TGTGCCAGTAGTATTACCGGGACCTACGAGCAGTACTTC

D: TRBD1
V: TRBV24-1
size: NA
J: TRBJ1-2
CDR3: CATSDPQGGGSGYTF
DNA: TGTGCCACCAGTGATCCCCAAGGGGGCGGGAGTGGCTACACCTTC

D: NA
V: TRBV13
size: NA
J: TRBJ1-4
CDR3: CASSYPGDSNEKLFF
DNA: TGTGCCAGCAGCTACCCAGGGGATTCGAATGAAAAACTGTTTTTT

D: TRBD1
V: TRBV6-5
size: NA
J: TRBJ1-2
CDR3: CASSPWTGNYGYTF
DNA: TGTGCCAGCAGTCCCTGGACAGGGAATTATGGCTACACCTTC

D: NA
V: TRBV9
size: NA
J: TRBJ1-4
CDR3: CASSVAKGELFF
DNA: TGTGCCAGCAGCGTAGCGAAGGGAGAACTGTTTTTT

D: TRBD1
V: TRBV13
size: NA
J: TRBJ2-5
CDR3: CASSLRRDRDKTQYF
DNA: TGTGCCAGCAGCCTCCGGCGGGACAGGGATAAGACCCAGTACTTC

D: NA
V: TRBV25-1
size: once
J: TRBJ2-5
CDR3: CASSEPKTQYF
DNA: TGTGCCAGCAGTGAACCCAAGACCCAGTACTTC

D: NA
V: TRBV27
size: once
J: TRBJ2-2
CDR3: CASSSGTGWGGELFF
DNA: TGTGCCAGCAGTTCCGGAACAGGGTGGGGCGGGGAGCTGTTTTTT

D: TRBD1
V: TRBV10-3
size: NA
J: TRBJ1-2
CDR3: CAIRMTGEHYGYTF
DNA: TGTGCCATCAGGATGACAGGGGAACACTATGGCTACACCTTC

D: NA
V: TRBV7-8
size: NA
J: TRBJ2-7
CDR3: CASSLRRGERNYEQYF
DNA: TGTGCCAGCAGCTTACGCCGCGGAGAGAGAAACTACGAGCAGTACTTC

D: NA
V: TRBV7-9
size: NA
J: TRBJ2-7
CDR3: CASTPQGGAQQYF
DNA: TGTGCCAGCACCCCCCAGGGGGGGGCTCAGCAGTACTTC

D: NA
V: TRBV3-1/TRBV3-2
size: NA
J: TRBJ2-5
CDR3: CASSHGRETQYF
DNA: TGTGCCAGCAGCCATGGGAGGGAGACCCAGTACTTC

D: TRBD1
V: TRBV18
size: few
J: TRBJ1-6
CDR3: CASSPPGQGFGSPLHF
DNA: TGTGCCAGCTCACCCCCGGGACAGGGGTTTGGTTCACCCCTCCACTTT

D: TRBD2
V: TRBV6-5
size: NA
J: TRBJ2-2
CDR3: CASTHGGFGGELFF
DNA: TGTGCCAGCACTCACGGGGGGTTCGGCGGGGAGCTGTTTTTT

D: TRBD2
V: TRBV20-1
size: NA
J: TRBJ2-7
CDR3: CSASELAGAIYEQYF
DNA: TGCAGTGCTAGTGAACTAGCGGGGGCCATCTACGAGCAGTACTTC

D: TRBD2
V: TRBV7-2
size: once
J: TRBJ2-7
CDR3: CASSFSTSGGRYEQYF
DNA: TGTGCCAGCAGCTTCTCCACTAGCGGGGGTCGGTACGAGCAGTACTTC

D: TRBD1
V: TRBV24-1
size: NA
J: TRBJ2-3
CDR3: CATSDRGTGRADTQYF
DNA: TGTGCCACCAGTGACCGGGGGACAGGGCGGGCAGATACGCAGTATTTT

D: NA
V: TRBV10-3
size: NA
J: TRBJ2-7
CDR3: CAISEGKGLIGSYEQYF
DNA: TGTGCCATCAGTGAGGGAAAGGGGCTTATTGGCTCCTACGAGCAGTACTTC

D: TRBD1
V: TRBV11-2
size: NA
J: TRBJ1-2
CDR3: CASSFPVDRGYGYTF
DNA: TGTGCCAGCAGCTTCCCGGTGGACAGGGGTTATGGCTACACCTTC

D: TRBD1
V: TRBV5-1
size: NA
J: TRBJ1-1
CDR3: CASSKLQGGEAFF
DNA: TGCGCCAGCAGCAAACTACAGGGGGGTGAAGCTTTCTTT

D: TRBD1
V: TRBV9
size: NA
J: TRBJ2-5
CDR3: CASSSNTGAPQETQYF
DNA: TGTGCCAGCAGCTCCAACACAGGGGCCCCCCAAGAGACCCAGTACTTC

D: TRBD1
V: TRBV19
size: NA
J: TRBJ1-1
CDR3: CASTSGTGVGAFF
DNA: TGTGCCAGTACCTCCGGGACAGGGGTTGGAGCTTTCTTT